Listed here are 30 T cell receptor beta chains from one sample, sequenced in a study of shared clonotypes between healthy human individuals. CD45RO negativity and positive selection for CCR7 defined naive CD8 cells, a population that excluded terminally differentiated effector memory CD45RA+ cells. Generated by immunoSEQ multiplex PCR, the TCRdb table keeps only in-frame clones and is missing some. The sample gives around 2.1 million clones, just over 90% of which show up once; 1.7% is in the top ten. Sample: naive CD8+ T cells from PBMCs. Every receptor here comes from a man aged 18 to 29 in good health. Some clones in this sample may be carry-over from other donors' samples.

The V gene is TRBV7-2, the J gene TRBJ1-1; no reliable D call. Germline CDR1 SGHTA, CDR2 FQGNSA. The CDR3 is made up of 13 amino acids. Trimming stripped 5 bases from V and 3 bases from J, with 10 bases between. The CDR3 region has the DNA TGTGCCAGCAGCCAAACAGTTTACACTGAAGCTTTCTTT. Its translation is CASSQTVYTEAFF. The whole variable domain, filled in from reference TRBV7-2 and TRBJ1-1, reads GAGVSQSPSNKVTEKGKDVELRCDPISGHTALYWYRQSLGQGLEFLIYFQGNSAPDKSGLPSDRFSAERTGGSVSTLTIQRTQQEDSAVYLCASSQTVYTEAFFGQGTRLTVV.

The rearrangement links TRBV13 to TRBJ1-1; TRBD1 agrees at 9 bases. V shed 0 bases, J shed 6 bases, and the junction held 8 bases outside the gene matches. The CDR3 has 16 amino acids. The germline CDR1 and CDR2 sequences are PRHDT and FYEKMQ (reference sequence). In nucleotides, the CDR3 is TGTGCCAGCAGCTTAGGGGACAGGGGCCGCCGGGCTGAAGCTTTCTTT. Encoded protein: CASSLGDRGRRAEAFF.

A note on this clone: Distinct nucleotide sequences in the sample also encode this CDR3. The chain carries TRBV19 and TRBJ2-7, with D unresolved. The V and J ends lost 3 bases and 3 bases respectively, with 12 bases between them. The CDR3 extends over 14 amino acids. Germline V gives CDR1 LNHDA, CDR2 SQIVND (reference sequence). The CDR3 bases are TGTGCCAGTAGTATCGACGGCGGAAGCTACGAGCAGTACTTC. Encoded protein: CASSIDGGSYEQYF.

The V gene is TRBV6-5, the J gene TRBJ2-7, with D perhaps being TRBD1 or TRBD2 (7 bases each). The CDR3 extends over 14 amino acids. Germline loops: CDR1 MNHEY, CDR2 SVGAGI. V lost 6 bases, J lost 6 bases, and 18 bases lay in between. DNA for the CDR3: TGTGCCAGCAGACCGGGGAGGGGGCCTAGCGAGCAGTACTTC. As protein: CASRPGRGPSEQYF.

The chain's CDR3 is CASSPTSGSEVAETQYF. The CDR3, as DNA: TGTGCCAGCAGCCCAACCAGCGGGTCTGAGGTGGCGGAGACCCAGTACTTC. The chain has TRBV7-8 and TRBJ2-5; D is possibly TRBD2 (6 bases). CDR3 length: 17 amino acids. Germline loops: CDR1 SGHVS, CDR2 FQNEAQ. The V and J ends lost 5 bases and 5 bases respectively, with 24 bases between them.

The chain employs TRBV18 and TRBJ2-7, with a possible D match to TRBD1 (6 bases). This CDR3 is built from 15 residues. From germline, CDR1 is KGHSH and CDR2 LQKENI. The V end was cut by 0 bases, the J end by 3 bases, with 12 bases between. The CDR3 DNA reads TGTGCCAGCTCACCACCGGCAGGGGAAGGCTACGAGCAGTACTTC. Its translation is CASSPPAGEGYEQYF.

This chain uses TRBV13 with TRBJ1-1, with a possible D match to TRBD1 (5 bases). The V end was cut by 3 bases, the J end by 0 bases, with 17 bases between. The V gene's germline CDR1 is PRHDT and CDR2 FYEKMQ (reference sequence). The CDR3 consists of 17 residues. The CDR3 DNA reads TGTGCCAGCAGCTTCCGGGACCGGCGGGCACTGAACACTGAAGCTTTCTTT. It yields the protein CASSFRDRRALNTEAFF.

V and J are TRBV9 and TRBJ2-1; 7 bases agree with TRBD2. The germline CDR1 and CDR2 sequences are SGDLS and YYNGEE. The CDR3 is 15 amino acids. V was pared by 0 bases and J by 6 bases, with 6 bases of the junction left unmatched. The CDR3 DNA reads as TGTGCCAGCAGCGTAGCCTGGTGGGGGGGCAATGAGCAGTTCTTC. Translation gives CASSVAWWGGNEQFF.

The gene calls are TRBV5-1 and TRBJ2-7; 7 bases match TRBD2. Germline CDR1 reads SGHRS; CDR2 reads YFSETQ. This CDR3 is built from 14 residues. V was clipped by 0 bases and J by 2 bases; unmatched bases: 2. CDR3 in DNA: TGCGCCAGCAGCTTGGATGGGGGGGCCTACGAGCAGTACTTC. Amino acid sequence: CASSLDGGAYEQYF.

The chain has TRBV19 and TRBJ1-5; D is undetermined. Germline CDR1 is LNHDA and CDR2 is SQIVND (reference sequence). CDR3 size: 13 residues. The germline V and J ends were trimmed by 8 bases and 4 bases, with 12 bases remaining between them. The DNA for the CDR3 is TGTGCCAGTTCCATCGGGATGAATCAGCCCCAGCATTTT. Translation gives CASSIGMNQPQHF.

J is TRBJ1-4 and V is TRBV9; D is possibly TRBD1 (6 bases). The V end lost 0 bases, the J end lost 4 bases, and 10 bases lay between the germline ends. There are 15 residues in the CDR3. The germline V gene encodes CDR1 SGDLS and CDR2 YYNGEE. The CDR3 nucleotides read TGTGCCAGCAGCGTAGCGACAGGAGGTAATGAAAAACTGTTTTTT. Its translation: CASSVATGGNEKLFF.

This clone showed up just a few times. The rearrangement links TRBV9 to TRBJ1-1; D not certain. This CDR3 is built from 13 residues. V was clipped by 6 bases and J by 1 base, with 10 bases between them. Germline V CDR1 and CDR2: SGDLS, YYNGEE. The CDR3 nucleotides read TGTGCCAGCAAATCGACGGAGAACACTGAAGCTTTCTTT. Amino acid sequence: CASKSTENTEAFF.

V and J are TRBV9 and TRBJ2-3, with 10 positions matching TRBD2. The CDR3 is 19 amino acids. The germline V gene encodes CDR1 SGDLS and CDR2 YYNGEE. Trimming removed 5 bases from V and 2 bases from J; junction bases left unmatched: 17. This chain's CDR3 is CASRDDPGPSGSDTDTQYF. CDR3 DNA: TGTGCCAGCAGAGACGATCCGGGGCCTAGCGGGAGTGACACAGATACGCAGTATTTT.

This clone appeared a few times. The genes are TRBV11-2 and TRBJ1-1; D call uncertain. The V gene lost 6 bases and the J gene lost 1 base, with 12 bases spanning the gap. The CDR3 consists of 14 residues. Germline V gives CDR1 SGHAT, CDR2 FQNNGV. The CDR3 region has the DNA TGTGCCAGCAGTGTAGCGGATGAGAACACTGAAGCTTTCTTT. It codes for CASSVADENTEAFF.

As for this clone: This sample also contains other DNA sequences that code for the same CDR3. This chain links TRBV7-8 with TRBJ1-1; no clear D. CDR3 length: 14 amino acids. Germline V lookup: CDR1 SGHVS, CDR2 FQNEAQ. Between the trimmed V and J ends, which lost 1 base and 1 base, there was a span of 7 bases. Here the CDR3 reads CASSLGRGNTEAFF. CDR3 nucleotide sequence: TGTGCCAGCAGCTTAGGACGGGGGAACACTGAAGCTTTCTTT.

Written as DNA, the CDR3 is TGCGCCAGCAGCCAAATTCCGGGTACAGATACGCAGTATTTT. Translation: CASSQIPGTDTQYF. The rearrangement joins TRBV4-3 to TRBJ2-3; D gene unclear. The CDR3 sequence is 14 residues long. Trimming took 2 bases from V and 3 from J, leaving 9 bases between them. CDR1 is LGHNA, CDR2 YSLEER, per germline.

The chain couples TRBV5-8 to TRBJ2-1, with 16 bases lining up with TRBD2. Germline CDR1 SGHTS, CDR2 YDEGEE. This CDR3 comprises 16 residues. With V trimmed by 4 bases and J by 5 bases, 3 bases remained unmatched. The CDR3 region has the DNA TGTGCCAGCAGCCCCGGGACTAGCGGGGGGGACAATGAGCAGTTCTTC. As protein: CASSPGTSGGDNEQFF.

This chain connects TRBV5-5 to TRBJ2-7, with no clear D. This CDR3 has 14 amino acids. Germline loops: CDR1 SGHKS, CDR2 YYEKEE (reference sequence). V lost 2 bases to trimming and J lost 7 bases, with 16 bases between them. The CDR3 protein is CASSFLIEAGEQYF. For the CDR3, the DNA is TGTGCCAGCAGCTTTCTAATAGAGGCAGGAGAGCAGTACTTC.

The chain carries TRBV29-1 and TRBJ2-3; 9 bases map to TRBD2. Germline values: CDR1 SQVTM, CDR2 ANQGSEA. Unmatched junction bases numbered 6, after V lost 5 bases and J lost 0 bases. The CDR3 is made up of 15 amino acids. Here the CDR3 DNA reads TGCAGCGTTTCGAGACTAGCGGCTAGCACAGATACGCAGTATTTT. This translates into CSVSRLAASTDTQYF.

The V gene is TRBV30, the J gene TRBJ2-5; unclear D gene. CDR3 length: 13 amino acids. Germline V CDR1 and CDR2: GTSNPN, SVGIG (reference sequence). V was shortened by 2 bases and J by 11 bases, with 18 bases between the two germline ends. The CDR3 DNA follows: TGTGCCTGGAGTCGTAAGACCCCGGGTCAGCAGTACTTC. Protein: CAWSRKTPGQQYF. The full variable domain, in which reference TRBV30 and TRBJ2-5 provide the parts outside the CDR3, is SQTIHQWPATLVQPVGSPLSLECTVEGTSNPNLYWYRQAAGRGLQLLFYSVGIGQISSEVPQNLSASRPQDRQFILSSKKLLLSDSGFYLCAWSRKTPGQQYFGPGTRLLVL.

The gene calls are TRBV28 and TRBJ1-5; D possibly corresponds to TRBD1 (5 bases). Trimming took off 4 bases at V and 4 bases at J, with 32 bases between the two ends. Germline-derived CDR1 and CDR2 are MDHEN and SYDVKM. This CDR3 spans 21 amino acids. This CDR3 is CASSWVVGGVLKSAGNQPQHF. The CDR3 coding sequence is TGTGCCAGCAGTTGGGTGGTTGGAGGGGTCCTTAAATCAGCGGGGAATCAGCCCCAGCATTTT.

DNA for the CDR3: TGCGCCAGCAGCCAAGGGCGAGGACAGCAGTTCTTC. It translates to CASSQGRGQQFF. This chain links TRBV4-1 with TRBJ2-1; no clear D. This CDR3 spans 12 amino acids. V dropped 1 base and J dropped 11 bases, with 9 bases sitting between them. The germline V gene has CDR1 MGHRA and CDR2 YSYEKL.

About this clone: Other nucleotide sequences in the sample specify the same CDR3. This chain joins TRBV15 and TRBJ2-6; no firm D call. Looked up from germline, CDR1 is LNHNV and CDR2 is YYDKDF (reference sequence). Trimming stripped 1 base from V and 0 bases from J, with 1 base between. This CDR3 spans 14 amino acids. The CDR3 coding sequence is TGTGCCACCAGCAGAGCCTCTGGGGCCAACGTCCTGACTTTC. This sequence encodes CATSRASGANVLTF.

The chain uses TRBV6-1 and TRBJ2-5; 11 bases align to TRBD2. V lost 11 bases and J lost 2; bases outside the gene matches: 4. Germline lookup yields CDR1 MNHNS and CDR2 SASEGT. CDR3 length: 13 residues. The CDR3 loop reads CAGLAGGQETQYF. The CDR3 bases are TGTGCCGGCCTAGCGGGGGGACAAGAGACCCAGTACTTC.

This clone was seen only once. The CDR3 nucleotides are TGTGCCAGCAGTTACGGACTAGCGGCACCCTACGAGCAGTACTTC. Its protein is CASSYGLAAPYEQYF. V gene TRBV27 combines with J gene TRBJ2-7; 10 bases map to TRBD2. V was pared by 4 bases and J by 2 bases, with 5 bases of the junction left unmatched. Germline CDR1 and CDR2: MNHEY and SMNVEV (reference sequence). This CDR3 comprises 15 residues.

CDR3 region: CASSPGLAGIYEQYF. The CDR3 DNA is TGTGCCAGCAGCCCGGGACTAGCGGGCATATACGAGCAGTACTTC. V is TRBV7-2 and J is TRBJ2-7, with 12 bases that match TRBD2. The germline CDR1 and CDR2 sequences are SGHTA and FQGNSA. The V gene end was trimmed by 5 bases and the J gene end by 4 bases; junction bases not matched to a gene: 6. This CDR3 contains 15 residues.

The chain couples TRBV5-8 to TRBJ2-7; tentatively, D is TRBD1 (6 bases). Germline V gene lookup returns CDR1 SGHTS and CDR2 YDEGEE. The CDR3 totals 15 residues. Trimming pared 0 bases from V and 2 bases from J, leaving 12 bases between. CDR3 in DNA: TGTGCCAGCAGCTTGGATTTCAGGGGCCCCTACGAGCAGTACTTC. As protein: CASSLDFRGPYEQYF.

The sample holds a few counts of this clone. The chain uses TRBV6-5 and TRBJ2-7, with TRBD2 matching over 9 bases. This CDR3 spans 15 amino acids. Germline V gene data show CDR1 as MNHEY and CDR2 as SVGAGI. V was clipped by 6 bases and J by 3 bases; unmatched bases: 9. The DNA for the CDR3 is TGTGCCAGCAGATACATAGCGGGAGATGTCTACGAGCAGTACTTC. Amino acids: CASRYIAGDVYEQYF.

The rearrangement links TRBV27 to TRBJ2-7; 15 bases are shared with TRBD2. Germline V lookup: CDR1 MNHEY, CDR2 SMNVEV (reference sequence). CDR3 length equals 18 residues. Trimming cost V 2 bases and J 4 bases; bases outside gene matches: 9. In nucleotides, the CDR3 is TGTGCCAGCAGTTTAAACGGACTAGCGGGAGGGCCATTTTACGAGCAGTACTTC. Its translation: CASSLNGLAGGPFYEQYF.

The chain recombines TRBV29-1 with TRBJ2-4; 14 bases fit TRBD2. Germline CDR1 and CDR2: SQVTM and ANQGSEA. After removal of 4 bases from V and 2 bases from J, the junction contained 4 bases not matched to a gene. The CDR3 contains 16 residues. Here the CDR3 reads CSVGGLAGGPKNIQYF. The CDR3 bases are TGCAGCGTTGGTGGACTAGCGGGAGGACCCAAAAACATTCAGTACTTC.